The T cell receptor beta chain under discussion was sequenced for a study of blood T cell repertoires in COVID-19. As for the study in general: Some COVID-19 samples were acute and others convalescent; all came from the United States, Italy and Spain. T cells, B-cell-depleted T cells, or PBMCs provided the cDNA or gDNA that served as material.

Measured with immunoSEQ multiplex PCR; TCRdb has only the in-frame clones, and not every one. Of roughly 66,000 clones listed, about 80% are singletons. There are 14 residues in the CDR3. V gave up 5 bases and J gave up 7 bases, with 18 bases separating them. Germline loops: CDR1 LGHNT, CDR2 FRNRAP. Source material: peripheral blood. V usage is TRBV12-5 and J usage is TRBJ2-7; weak D call: TRBD1 (6 bases). The sequence derives from a man aged 55 to 70 with acute or convalescent COVID-19. This CDR3 reads CASGPGHARSEQYF. The DNA for the CDR3 is TGTGCTAGTGGTCCGGGACATGCCCGATCGGAGCAGTACTTC.